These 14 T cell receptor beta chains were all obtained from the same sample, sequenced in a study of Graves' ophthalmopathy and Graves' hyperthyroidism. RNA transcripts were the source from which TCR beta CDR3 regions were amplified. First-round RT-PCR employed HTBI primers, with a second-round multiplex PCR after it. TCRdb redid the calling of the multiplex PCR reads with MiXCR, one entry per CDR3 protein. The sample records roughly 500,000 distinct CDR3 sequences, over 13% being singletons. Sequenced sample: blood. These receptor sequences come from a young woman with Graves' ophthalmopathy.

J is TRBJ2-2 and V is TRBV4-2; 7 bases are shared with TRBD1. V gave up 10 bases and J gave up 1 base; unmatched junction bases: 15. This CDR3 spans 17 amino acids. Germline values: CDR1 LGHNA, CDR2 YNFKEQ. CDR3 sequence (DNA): TGTGCCATCAAATCACAGGGGCCCTACCTGAACACCGGGGAGCTGTTTTTT. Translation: CAIKSQGPYLNTGELFF.

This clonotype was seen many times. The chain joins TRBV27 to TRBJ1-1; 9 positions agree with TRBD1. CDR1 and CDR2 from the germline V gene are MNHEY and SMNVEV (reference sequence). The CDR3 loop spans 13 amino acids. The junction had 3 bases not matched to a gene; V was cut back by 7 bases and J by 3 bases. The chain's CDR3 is CASTTGGDTEAFF. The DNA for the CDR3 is TGTGCCAGCACGACAGGGGGGGACACTGAAGCTTTCTTT.

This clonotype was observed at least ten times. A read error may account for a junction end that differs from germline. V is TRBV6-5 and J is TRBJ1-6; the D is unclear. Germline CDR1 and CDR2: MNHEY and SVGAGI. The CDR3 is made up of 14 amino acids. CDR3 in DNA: TGTGCCAGCAGATACTACCAAGAAAATTCACCCCTCCACTTT. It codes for CASRYYQENSPLHF.

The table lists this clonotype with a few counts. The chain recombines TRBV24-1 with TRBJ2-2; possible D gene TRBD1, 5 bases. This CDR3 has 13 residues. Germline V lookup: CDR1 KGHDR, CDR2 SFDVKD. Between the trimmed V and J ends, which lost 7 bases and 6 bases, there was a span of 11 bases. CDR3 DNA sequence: TGTGCCACCAGGCAGGGATTCCCCGGGGAGCTGTTTTTT. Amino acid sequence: CATRQGFPGELFF.

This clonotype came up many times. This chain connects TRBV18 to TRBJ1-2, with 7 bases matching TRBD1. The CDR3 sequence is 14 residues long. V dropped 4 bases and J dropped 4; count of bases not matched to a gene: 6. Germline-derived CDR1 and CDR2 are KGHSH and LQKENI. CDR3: CASSLDRAGYGYTF. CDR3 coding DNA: TGTGCCAGCTCACTCGACAGGGCTGGCTATGGCTACACCTTC. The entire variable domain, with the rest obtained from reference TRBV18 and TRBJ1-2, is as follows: NAGVMQNPRHLVRRRGQEARLRCSPMKGHSHVYWYRQLPEEGLKFMVYLQKENIIDESGMPKERFSAEFPKEGPSILRIQQVVRGDSAAYFCASSLDRAGYGYTFGSGTRLTVV.

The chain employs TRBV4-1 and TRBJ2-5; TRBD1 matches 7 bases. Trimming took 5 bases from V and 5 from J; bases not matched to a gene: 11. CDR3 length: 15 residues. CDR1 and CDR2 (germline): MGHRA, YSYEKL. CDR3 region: CASSRNRGSEETQYF. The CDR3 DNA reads TGCGCCAGCAGCAGAAACAGGGGATCCGAGGAGACCCAGTACTTC.

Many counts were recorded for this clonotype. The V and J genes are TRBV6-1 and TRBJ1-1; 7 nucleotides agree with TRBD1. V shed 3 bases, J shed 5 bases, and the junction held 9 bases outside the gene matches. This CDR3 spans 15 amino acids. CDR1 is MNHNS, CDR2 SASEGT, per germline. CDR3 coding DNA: TGTGCCAGCAGTGAGTTCACAGGGGATGTGACTGAAGCTTTCTTT. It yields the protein CASSEFTGDVTEAFF.

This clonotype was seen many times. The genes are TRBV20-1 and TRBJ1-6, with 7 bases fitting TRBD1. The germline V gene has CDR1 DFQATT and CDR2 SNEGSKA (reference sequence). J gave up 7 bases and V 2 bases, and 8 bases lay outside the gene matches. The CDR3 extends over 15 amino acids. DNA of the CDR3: TGCAGTGCTAGAACCCCGACAGGGCCGAATTCACCCCTCCACTTT. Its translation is CSARTPTGPNSPLHF.

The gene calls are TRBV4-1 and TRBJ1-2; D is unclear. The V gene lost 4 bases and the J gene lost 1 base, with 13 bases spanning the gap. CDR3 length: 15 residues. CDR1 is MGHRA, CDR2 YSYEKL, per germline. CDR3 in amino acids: CASSPGRPHNYGYTF. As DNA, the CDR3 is TGCGCCAGCAGCCCCGGACGACCTCATAACTATGGCTACACCTTC.

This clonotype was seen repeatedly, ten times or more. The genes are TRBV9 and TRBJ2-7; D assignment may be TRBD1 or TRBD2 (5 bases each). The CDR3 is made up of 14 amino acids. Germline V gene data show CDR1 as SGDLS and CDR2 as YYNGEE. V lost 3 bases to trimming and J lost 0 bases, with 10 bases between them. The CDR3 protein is CASSAGRSSYEQYF. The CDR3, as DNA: TGTGCCAGCAGCGCGGGACGGAGCTCCTACGAGCAGTACTTC.

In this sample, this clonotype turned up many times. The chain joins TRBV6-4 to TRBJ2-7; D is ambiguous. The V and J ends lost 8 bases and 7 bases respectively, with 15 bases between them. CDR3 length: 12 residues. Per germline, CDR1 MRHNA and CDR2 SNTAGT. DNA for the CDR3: TGTGCCAGCCAAAGGGAACCGGGTGAGCAGTACTTC. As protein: CASQREPGEQYF.

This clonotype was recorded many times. The CDR3 reads CASSWGALGEAFF. DNA of the CDR3: TGTGCCAGCAGTTGGGGGGCCCTCGGTGAAGCTTTCTTT. The chain links TRBV12-3 or TRBV12-4 to TRBJ1-1; TRBD1 might be the D (6 bases). The ends were cut back, 4 bases at V and 7 bases at J, with 13 bases in the middle. This CDR3 is built from 13 residues.

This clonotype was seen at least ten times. This chain's CDR3 is CASSSAPNTEAFF. DNA of the CDR3: TGTGCCAGCAGTTCCGCCCCCAACACTGAAGCTTTCTTT. V and J are TRBV12-3 or TRBV12-4 and TRBJ1-1; no clear D gene. The V end was cut by 4 bases, the J end by 2 bases, with 8 bases between. CDR3 length: 13 amino acids.

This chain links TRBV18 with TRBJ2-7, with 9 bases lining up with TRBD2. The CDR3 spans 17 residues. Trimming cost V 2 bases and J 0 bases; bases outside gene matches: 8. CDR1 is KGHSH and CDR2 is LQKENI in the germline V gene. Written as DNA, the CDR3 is TGTGCCAGCTCACCAGTCATGACTAGCGGAGTCTCCTACGAGCAGTACTTC. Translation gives CASSPVMTSGVSYEQYF. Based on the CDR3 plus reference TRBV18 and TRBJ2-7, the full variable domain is NAGVMQNPRHLVRRRGQEARLRCSPMKGHSHVYWYRQLPEEGLKFMVYLQKENIIDESGMPKERFSAEFPKEGPSILRIQQVVRGDSAAYFCASSPVMTSGVSYEQYFGPGTRLTVT.